This is a list of T cell receptor beta chains from one sample in a study of chemoradiotherapy in HPV16-positive cancers. The table came from immunoSEQ multiplex PCR; TCRdb's copy has only in-frame clones and leaves some out. In the table there are around 13,000 clones, approximately 77% of which are singletons. Sample collection occurred from a patient who underwent chemoradiotherapy. The receptor source for this set is a human donor with HPV-associated anogenital cancer. The CDR3 runs from the conserved cysteine through the conserved F or W. A D gene is named only where the DNA matches it firmly. For some rows the clone size is stated as once, few or many, or as a class when expanded; others skip it.

CDR3	DNA	D	size	V	J
CASLRAGEGYTF	TGTGCCAGCCTGAGGGCAGGTGAAGGCTACACCTTC	.	once	TRBV18	TRBJ1-2
CASSPRAFGANTIYF	TGTGCCAGCAGTCCCAGGGCTTTCGGTGCAAACACCATATATTTT	.	.	TRBV7-6	TRBJ1-3
CASSQEVRGLTGYTF	TGCGCCAGCAGCCAAGAAGTCCGGGGGCTCACGGGCTACACCTTC	.	.	TRBV4-1	TRBJ1-2
CASSLGRTSEQYF	TGTGCCAGCAGCTTAGGGAGGACAAGCGAGCAGTACTTC	.	.	TRBV7-8	TRBJ2-7
CASGSRDSYNEQFF	TGTGCTAGTGGTTCCCGGGACAGCTACAATGAGCAGTTCTTC	TRBD1	.	TRBV12-5	TRBJ2-1
CASSLRPGGETQYF	TGTGCCAGCAGCTTAAGACCCGGAGGGGAGACCCAGTACTTC	.	.	TRBV7-6	TRBJ2-5
CASSSSGVYEQYF	TGTGCCAGCAGTTCATCAGGGGTCTACGAGCAGTACTTC	.	once	TRBV27	TRBJ2-7
CASSPKHGFAMGGYTF	TGTGCCAGCAGCCCCAAACATGGATTCGCGATGGGTGGCTACACCTTC	.	.	TRBV7-2	TRBJ1-2
CASSLLAVTTGELFF	TGTGCCAGCAGCTTGCTAGCGGTAACGACCGGGGAGCTGTTTTTT	TRBD2	.	TRBV5-5	TRBJ2-2
CASSPRGGINEKLFF	TGTGCCAGCAGTCCCAGGGGGGGAATAAATGAAAAACTGTTTTTT	TRBD1	.	TRBV28	TRBJ1-4
CASSPLGGDSPLHF	TGTGCCAGCAGCCCCTTGGGTGGGGATTCACCCCTCCACTTT	.	.	TRBV9	TRBJ1-6
CASSQVQGNSPLHF	TGCGCCAGCAGCCAAGTGCAGGGAAATTCACCCCTCCACTTT	.	few	TRBV4-1	TRBJ1-6
CASSPTGDSLSYEQYF	TGTGCCAGCAGCCCGACCGGGGACAGCCTTTCCTACGAGCAGTACTTC	TRBD1	.	TRBV6-6	TRBJ2-7
CSVRSWDEQYF	TGCAGCGTGAGGAGTTGGGACGAGCAGTACTTC	.	.	TRBV29-1	TRBJ2-7
CATQGQGITSNQPQHF	TGTGCCACCCAGGGACAGGGTATTACAAGCAATCAGCCCCAGCATTTT	TRBD1	.	TRBV10-3	TRBJ1-5
CASSQGGRTEAFF	TGTGCCAGCAGCCAGGGGGGAAGGACTGAAGCTTTCTTT	.	.	TRBV14	TRBJ1-1
CSVWTGDTQYF	TGCAGCGTTTGGACGGGAGATACGCAGTATTTT	.	.	TRBV29-1	TRBJ2-3
CATYTGDYGYTF	TGTGCCACCTATACAGGGGACTATGGCTACACCTTC	TRBD1	.	TRBV6-5	TRBJ1-2
CASSFASGGGRGELFF	TGTGCCAGCAGCTTTGCTAGCGGGGGTGGACGAGGGGAGCTGTTTTTT	TRBD2	few	TRBV11-2	TRBJ2-2
CASSLERLAGVQETQYF	TGTGCCAGCAGCTTAGAGCGGCTAGCGGGGGTCCAAGAGACCCAGTACTTC	TRBD2	.	TRBV7-2	TRBJ2-5
CASSPGNTIYF	TGTGCCAGCTCACCCGGAAACACCATATATTTT	.	.	TRBV18	TRBJ1-3
CATSLRENTEAFF	TGTGCCACCAGTCTTCGGGAGAACACTGAAGCTTTCTTT	.	few	TRBV6-4	TRBJ1-1
CASRRDAYEQYF	TGTGCCAGCAGGCGGGATGCCTACGAGCAGTACTTC	.	.	TRBV2	TRBJ2-7
CASSLLSRDRSDTEAFF	TGTGCCAGCAGCTTGTTATCGAGGGACAGGTCGGACACTGAAGCTTTCTTT	.	.	TRBV21-1	TRBJ1-1
CASSSWTSGGPGDTQYF	TGTGCCAGCAGCTCCTGGACTAGCGGGGGGCCGGGAGATACGCAGTATTTT	TRBD2	.	TRBV7-9	TRBJ2-3
CASSSQQGLSSTEAFF	TGTGCCAGCAGTTCCCAACAGGGTTTGTCTTCCACTGAAGCTTTCTTT	.	.	TRBV13	TRBJ1-1
CASSLWWDQRSYNEQFF	TGTGCCAGCAGCTTATGGTGGGACCAACGCTCCTACAATGAGCAGTTCTTC	.	.	TRBV7-9	TRBJ2-1
CASSLSGNPSTDTQYF	TGTGCCAGCAGCTTGTCCGGGAACCCTAGCACAGATACGCAGTATTTT	.	.	TRBV5-4	TRBJ2-3
CASSLEAGVAGELFF	TGCGCCAGCAGCTTGGAGGCAGGGGTGGCCGGGGAGCTGTTTTTT	.	.	TRBV5-1	TRBJ2-2
CAISVLKPGQGKMNEQFF	TGTGCCATCAGTGTTCTAAAACCGGGACAGGGGAAAATGAATGAGCAGTTCTTC	TRBD1	.	TRBV10-3	TRBJ2-1
CASGREGYQPQHF	TGTGCCTCGGGTCGGGAGGGCTATCAGCCCCAGCATTTT	.	.	TRBV6-6	TRBJ1-5
CASGLEQAEAFF	TGTGCTAGTGGTTTGGAACAGGCTGAAGCTTTCTTT	.	.	TRBV12-5	TRBJ1-1
CASSRNMGGLEQYF	TGTGCCAGCTCGAGAAATATGGGGGGGTTGGAGCAGTACTTC	TRBD2	once	TRBV28	TRBJ2-7
CASSFSRQGGRTYNEQFF	TGTGCCAGCAGCTTCTCTCGGCAGGGTGGACGAACATACAATGAGCAGTTCTTC	.	.	TRBV5-4	TRBJ2-1
CASSVGWGQSTDTQYF	TGTGCCAGCAGCGTAGGATGGGGACAGAGCACAGATACGCAGTATTTT	TRBD1	.	TRBV9	TRBJ2-3
CASSSRGWESTGELFF	TGTGCTAGCAGCTCCCGAGGGTGGGAGTCCACCGGGGAGCTGTTTTTT	.	.	TRBV7-7	TRBJ2-2
CASSPGLRVLSGANVLTF	TGCGCCAGCAGCCCCGGTCTTAGGGTTTTATCCGGGGCCAACGTCCTGACTTTC	.	.	TRBV4-1	TRBJ2-6
CAIRDSSSNTEAFF	TGTGCCATCAGGGACAGTAGCTCGAACACTGAAGCTTTCTTT	.	.	TRBV10-3	TRBJ1-1
CASSRPGGDYGYTF	TGCGCCAGCAGCCGTCCAGGGGGCGACTATGGCTACACCTTC	TRBD1	.	TRBV5-1	TRBJ1-2
CASSLVWSSYNEQFF	TGTGCCAGCAGCTTAGTATGGAGCTCCTACAATGAGCAGTTCTTC	.	.	TRBV7-2	TRBJ2-1
CASSKDLGTSGIGELFF	TGTGCCAGCAGCAAAGATCTAGGGACTAGCGGGATCGGGGAGCTGTTTTTT	.	.	TRBV21-1	TRBJ2-2
CASSPSMVEETQYF	TGTGCCAGCTCACCGAGTATGGTAGAAGAGACCCAGTACTTC	.	.	TRBV18	TRBJ2-5
CASSQFYLQANYGYTF	TGCGCCAGCAGCCAATTCTATCTGCAAGCTAACTATGGCTACACCTTC	.	.	TRBV4-3	TRBJ1-2
CASRSDRVDWSPLHF	TGTGCCAGCAGATCTGACAGGGTTGATTGGTCACCCCTCCACTTT	TRBD1	once	TRBV28	TRBJ1-6
CASSLDPRAFEAFF	TGTGCCAGCAGCCTGGACCCTAGGGCCTTTGAAGCTTTCTTT	.	.	TRBV7-2	TRBJ1-1
CASNLGGDRDQPQHF	TGTGCCAGCAATCTGGGTGGGGACAGAGATCAGCCCCAGCATTTT	TRBD1	.	TRBV7-2	TRBJ1-5
CASSVGIGPEAFF	TGTGCCAGCAGCGTAGGTATTGGGCCTGAAGCTTTCTTT	.	once	TRBV9	TRBJ1-1
CAGAGDDSPLHF	TGTGCCGGGGCGGGGGATGATTCACCCCTCCACTTT	.	few	TRBV7-9	TRBJ1-6
CASSFTVNTEAFF	TGTGCCAGCAGTTTTACAGTGAACACTGAAGCTTTCTTT	.	few	TRBV2	TRBJ1-1
CASTFGTGVNYGYTF	TGCGCCAGCACCTTTGGGACAGGGGTTAACTATGGCTACACCTTC	TRBD1	.	TRBV5-1	TRBJ1-2
CASSAGRQGEETQYF	TGTGCCAGCAGCGCCGGGAGACAGGGAGAAGAGACCCAGTACTTC	.	.	TRBV9	TRBJ2-5
CASSSSLNTEAFF	TGCGCCAGCAGTTCCAGTCTGAACACTGAAGCTTTCTTT	.	.	TRBV4-3	TRBJ1-1
CASSSRTGLYNEQFF	TGTGCCAGCAGCTCCCGGACAGGGCTCTACAATGAGCAGTTCTTC	TRBD1	.	TRBV7-9	TRBJ2-1